One and the same sample provided the 30 T cell receptor beta chains below, sequenced in a study of CDR3 diversity in severe acne. TCRdb re-derived calls from the PCR reads in MiXCR, one entry per CDR3 protein. Found here are about 97,000 distinct CDR3 sequences, 51% of them singletons; the top ten hold 9.5% to 15%. Sequenced material: blood. These receptors all come from a male donor with acne.

J is TRBJ2-7 and V is TRBV20-1; D is possibly TRBD2 (5 bases). CDR1 is DFQATT and CDR2 is SNEGSKA in the germline V gene (reference sequence). This CDR3 comprises 13 residues. V gave up 3 bases and J gave up 3 bases, with 12 bases separating them. The CDR3 region is CSASSSEDYEQYF. For the CDR3, the DNA is TGCAGTGCTAGTTCGTCGGAGGACTACGAGCAGTACTTC.

This clonotype qualifies as medium-sized. V usage is TRBV7-9 and J usage is TRBJ2-7; no clear D gene. Germline V gene lookup returns CDR1 SEHNR and CDR2 FQNEAQ (reference sequence). This CDR3 spans 13 amino acids. Trimming removed 3 bases at V and 5 bases at J, with 11 bases between. The DNA of the CDR3 is TGTGCCAGCAGCTTTACGGTTTCCCACGAGCAGTACTTC. This gives the protein CASSFTVSHEQYF.

The chain has TRBV5-6 and TRBJ2-5; no clear D. Germline CDR1 SGHDT, CDR2 YYEEEE. This CDR3 spans 13 amino acids. Trimming shortened V by 3 bases and J by 2 bases, and 8 bases separated the two germline ends. The CDR3 DNA sequence: TGTGCCAGCAGCTACTCGGCGCAAGAGACCCAGTACTTC. Its protein is CASSYSAQETQYF. Combining the CDR3 with reference TRBV5-6 and TRBJ2-5 gives the whole variable domain DAGVTQSPTHLIKTRGQQVTLRCSPKSGHDTVSWYQQALGQGPQFIFQYYEEEERQRGNFPDRFSGHQFPNYSSELNVNALLLGDSALYLCASSYSAQETQYFGPGTRLLVL.

Comment on this clonotype: The CDR3 ends on some other residue instead of the conserved phenylalanine or tryptophan, so this is likely a read error. The chain couples TRBV5-1 to TRBJ2-5; 8 nucleotides line up with TRBD2. Germline V CDR1 and CDR2: SGHRS, YFSETQ. The CDR3 is 16 residues long. V trimming: 0 bases; J trimming: 3 bases; junction bases outside the gene matches: 7. CDR3: CASSLVPGGLKETQYL. The CDR3 DNA reads TGCGCCAGCAGCTTGGTTCCGGGAGGGTTAAAAGAGACCCAGTACCTC.

This clonotype has a count of ten or more. The V and J genes are TRBV6-8 and TRBJ2-7; 7 bases fit TRBD1. The CDR3 totals 14 residues. Per germline, CDR1 MNHGY and CDR2 SAAAGT. V lost 7 bases and J lost 3; bases outside the gene matches: 9. The CDR3 reads CASNPPGQIYEQYF. The DNA of the CDR3 is TGTGCCAGCAACCCCCCGGGACAGATCTACGAGCAGTACTTC.

This clonotype was picked up many times. The chain combines TRBV3-1 with TRBJ2-1; 10 positions agree with TRBD1. This CDR3 region has 15 residues. V lost 3 bases and J lost 9; bases outside the gene matches: 8. Germline values: CDR1 LGHDT, CDR2 YNNKEL (reference sequence). CDR3 nucleotides: TGTGCCAGCAGCCACACCGGGACAGGGGTTGGTGAGCAGTTCTTC. It specifies CASSHTGTGVGEQFF.

This clonotype has more than one count but fewer than ten. A much larger clone is a single base away; this may be a read error. The genes are TRBV12-3 or TRBV12-4 and TRBJ1-1; D perhaps matches TRBD1 (5 bases). Trimming left V 5 bases short and J 4 bases short, with 14 bases between. The CDR3 is 14 residues long. Here the CDR3 reads CASSTTKGSTEAFF. CDR3 in DNA: TGTGCCAGCAGTACCACAAAGGGGAGCACTGAAGCTTTCTTT.

At least ten counts were recorded for this clonotype. The CDR3 coding sequence is TGTGCCACCAGTCCGATGGCGGGAGATGTAGATACGCAGTATTTT. Its translation: CATSPMAGDVDTQYF. The rearrangement uses TRBV24-1 and TRBJ2-3; 7 bases are shared with TRBD2. V lost 6 bases and J lost 5; bases outside the gene matches: 10. CDR1 and CDR2 from the germline V gene are KGHDR and SFDVKD. The CDR3 totals 15 residues.

This clonotype appeared a few times. CDR3 DNA sequence: TGTGCCAGCAGTGGGGCCGAGTACCAAGAGACCCAGTACTTC. Translating it yields CASSGAEYQETQYF. This chain links TRBV2 with TRBJ2-5; D unresolved. The CDR3 totals 14 residues. Trimming stripped 4 bases from V and 0 bases from J, with 9 bases between. Germline CDR1 SNHLY, CDR2 FYNNEI.

This clonotype has at least ten counts. The chain is built from TRBV19 and TRBJ2-7; a weak D match, TRBD1 (6 bases). This CDR3 has 18 residues. V lost 7 bases and J lost 4, with 29 bases in between. CDR1 and CDR2 (germline): LNHDA, SQIVND (reference sequence). CDR3 residues: CASTPGADRPTIKYEQYF. The CDR3 nucleotides are TGTGCCAGTACCCCCGGGGCGGACAGACCAACAATAAAATACGAGCAGTACTTC.

This clonotype was observed a single time. The chain has TRBV9 and TRBJ2-3; tentative D call: TRBD1 (5 bases). This CDR3 region has 16 residues. V was cut by 1 base and J by 3 bases, with 15 bases left in between. CDR1 is SGDLS and CDR2 is YYNGEE in the germline V gene. The chain's CDR3 is CASSVPFGRVTDTQYF. CDR3 DNA: TGTGCCAGCAGCGTACCCTTCGGCAGGGTGACAGATACGCAGTATTTT. Looking up the rest from reference TRBV9 and TRBJ2-3 gives the full variable domain: DSGVTQTPKHLITATGQRVTLRCSPRSGDLSVYWYQQSLDQGLQFLIQYYNGEERAKGNILERFSAQQFPDLHSELNLSSLELGDSALYFCASSVPFGRVTDTQYFGPGTRLTVL.

This clonotype showed up many times. The rearrangement uses TRBV5-1 and TRBJ2-3, with 10 positions matching TRBD2. The V and J ends lost 4 bases and 2 bases, in that order; junction bases with no gene match: 16. Germline assignment: CDR1 SGHRS and CDR2 YFSETQ. CDR3 length equals 19 residues. The CDR3: CASSLSSSGGTQFTDTQYF. CDR3 DNA: TGCGCCAGCAGCCTCTCTAGTAGCGGGGGGACTCAATTCACAGATACGCAGTATTTT.

V usage is TRBV20-1 and J usage is TRBJ1-5; maybe TRBD1 (6 bases). Trimming took 5 bases from V and 7 from J, leaving 15 bases between them. The CDR3 spans 13 residues. Germline V lookup: CDR1 DFQATT, CDR2 SNEGSKA (reference sequence). CDR3 residues: CSAVGGGDQPQHF. CDR3 DNA sequence: TGCAGTGCTGTAGGGGGGGGCGACCAGCCCCAGCATTTT.

This chain connects TRBV6-5 to TRBJ1-4, with a weak D call TRBD1 (6 bases). The CDR3 length is 14 residues. CDR1 and CDR2 from the germline V gene are MNHEY and SVGAGI. Trimming removed 2 bases from V and 4 bases from J, with 8 bases in between. The CDR3 reads CASSYGQINEKLFF. CDR3 nucleotide sequence: TGTGCCAGCAGTTACGGACAGATTAATGAAAAACTGTTTTTT.

The J gene is TRBJ1-2, the V gene TRBV29-1; D is uncertain. From germline, CDR1 is SQVTM and CDR2 ANQGSEA. The ends were cut back, 6 bases at V and 9 bases at J, with 20 bases in the middle. The CDR3 covers 13 residues. DNA of the CDR3: TGCAGCGTGGCGGGCGGTGCGGAGAATAGCTACACCTTC. Translated: CSVAGGAENSYTF.

In its sample, this clonotype was seen a few times. This may be a read error: a much more frequent sequence differs by one nucleotide. The V gene is TRBV29-1, the J gene TRBJ2-5; no firm D call. The CDR3 is made up of 12 amino acids. V lost 2 bases and J 9 bases, leaving 13 bases between the germline ends. Germline CDR1 and CDR2: SQVTM and ANQGSEA. This chain's CDR3 is CSVELVPEAQYF. The CDR3 nucleotides read TGCAGCGTTGAACTTGTCCCAGAAGCCCAGTACTTC.

This clonotype was found once. This chain links TRBV20-1 with TRBJ2-1; D is ambiguous. Germline-derived CDR1 and CDR2 are DFQATT and SNEGSKA (reference sequence). There are 13 residues in the CDR3. Trimming pared 3 bases from V and 7 bases from J, leaving 13 bases between. The CDR3 region has the DNA TGCAGTGCTAGGGCCGCAGTTGCTAATGAGCAGTTCTTC. It is translated as CSARAAVANEQFF.

This clonotype was counted at least ten times. This chain joins TRBV5-4 and TRBJ2-7; TRBD1 aligns across 8 bases. V shed 4 bases, J shed 6 bases, and the junction held 9 bases outside the gene matches. Per germline, CDR1 SGHNT and CDR2 YYREEE (reference sequence). There are 14 residues in the CDR3. In nucleotides, the CDR3 is TGTGCCAGCAGCACTTACGGACAGGGTTTCGAGCAGTACGTC. Translated, it gives CASSTYGQGFEQYV.

The chain is built from TRBV6-1 and TRBJ1-5; D call uncertain. Germline values: CDR1 MNHNS, CDR2 SASEGT. The CDR3 length is 17 residues. Trimming pared 2 bases from V and 2 bases from J, leaving 16 bases between. Here the CDR3 reads CASSEIEGFSGNQPQHF. In nucleotides, the CDR3 is TGTGCCAGCAGTGAAATTGAGGGCTTTAGTGGCAATCAGCCCCAGCATTTT.

The chain has TRBV24-1 and TRBJ2-5, with TRBD1 as a possible D gene (6 bases). Germline V lookup: CDR1 KGHDR, CDR2 SFDVKD. The V end lost 4 bases, the J end lost 2 bases, and 13 bases lay between the germline ends. This CDR3 has 15 residues. CDR3 sequence: CATSETGSIQETQYF. The CDR3 DNA follows: TGTGCCACCAGTGAGACAGGTTCGATTCAAGAGACCCAGTACTTC.

Turning to this clonotype: Lacking the conserved final phenylalanine or tryptophan, this CDR3 likely reflects a read error. The chain combines TRBV4-1 with TRBJ2-1; no reliable D call. The CDR3 has 18 residues. V shed 2 bases and J shed 4 bases, with 21 bases lying between them. Germline CDR1 MGHRA, CDR2 YSYEKL. The CDR3 reads CASSQTHNTYEQYNEQFL. The CDR3 DNA follows: TGCGCCAGCAGCCAAACACACAACACCTACGAGCAGTACAATGAGCAGTTCCTC.

V usage is TRBV14 and J usage is TRBJ2-7; TRBD1 aligns across 7 bases. The CDR3 consists of 16 residues. Germline CDR1 is SGHDN and CDR2 is FVKESK. V shed 2 bases, J shed 0 bases, and the junction held 7 bases outside the gene matches. CDR3 residues: CASSQLTGQSSYEQYF. The CDR3 region has the DNA TGTGCCAGCAGCCAATTGACAGGGCAGAGCTCCTACGAGCAGTACTTC.

The sample holds one count of this clonotype. The genes are TRBV7-9 and TRBJ2-7; possible D gene TRBD2, 7 bases. The V and J ends lost 0 bases and 4 bases respectively, with 19 bases between them. In germline, CDR1 is SEHNR, CDR2 FQNEAQ (reference sequence). This CDR3 is built from 17 residues. The CDR3 region has the DNA TGTGCCAGCAGCTTAGCGCCGTCGGGGGGCTACCCGTACGAGCAGTACTTC. It specifies CASSLAPSGGYPYEQYF.

The chain combines TRBV9 with TRBJ1-2; D call uncertain. Germline assignment: CDR1 SGDLS and CDR2 YYNGEE. V lost 4 bases to trimming and J lost 8 bases, with 6 bases between them. The CDR3 spans 10 residues. The CDR3 nucleotides read TGTGCCAGCAGCCTCCGGGGCTACACCTTC. Residues: CASSLRGYTF.

The gene calls are TRBV19 and TRBJ2-6, with a possible D match to TRBD1 (7 bases). Trimming stripped 7 bases from V and 0 bases from J, with 19 bases between. There are 18 residues in the CDR3. CDR1 is LNHDA and CDR2 is SQIVND in the germline V gene (reference sequence). The CDR3 DNA sequence: TGTGCCAGTATTACGCGGGACAGTGATTACTCTGGGGCCAACGTCCTGACTTTC. Translating it yields CASITRDSDYSGANVLTF.

V is TRBV10-1 and J is TRBJ2-7; D might be TRBD2 (6 bases). The CDR3 spans 16 residues. Germline CDR1 WNHNN, CDR2 SYGVQD (reference sequence). V was pared by 5 bases and J by 7 bases, with 24 bases between. The CDR3 protein is CASSYTKRGPAGEQYF. Here the CDR3 DNA reads TGCGCCAGCAGTTACACCAAGCGAGGACCGGCGGGGGAGCAGTACTTC.

The CDR3 reads CASSLGGRGSYEQYF. The CDR3 coding sequence is TGTGCCAGCAGCTTAGGGGGCAGGGGGAGCTACGAGCAGTACTTC. This rearrangement joins TRBV7-2 to TRBJ2-7; the match to TRBD1 covers 7 bases. The CDR3 has 15 amino acids. The junction had 6 bases not matched to a gene; V was cut back by 1 base and J by 3 bases. From germline, CDR1 is SGHTA and CDR2 FQGNSA.

This clonotype was recorded at least ten times. The genes are TRBV7-9 and TRBJ2-3; D uncertain. Trimming cost V 1 base and J 1 base, with 21 bases left between them. The CDR3 has 19 residues. Germline V gene data show CDR1 as SEHNR and CDR2 as FQNEAQ (reference sequence). CDR3 sequence: CASSLDFRRLDTRTDTQYF. In DNA form, the CDR3 reads TGTGCCAGCAGCTTAGATTTTCGTCGGCTGGATACGCGCACAGATACGCAGTATTTT.

This clonotype came up a few times. V gene TRBV4-1 combines with J gene TRBJ1-1; a possible D gene is TRBD1 (6 bases). Germline CDR1 is MGHRA and CDR2 is YSYEKL. This CDR3 spans 16 amino acids. The germline V and J ends were trimmed by 4 bases and 1 base, with 16 bases remaining between them. The CDR3 sequence: CASSLPTRGANTEAFF. Here the CDR3 DNA reads TGCGCCAGCAGCCTCCCTACCCGGGGGGCGAACACTGAAGCTTTCTTT.

This clonotype was detected many times. The rearrangement uses TRBV15 and TRBJ2-1; TRBD2 aligns across 9 bases. CDR1 and CDR2 (germline): LNHNV, YYDKDF (reference sequence). This CDR3 contains 18 residues. The junction had 7 bases not matched to a gene; V was cut back by 1 base and J by 0 bases. The CDR3 protein is CATSRGGAGGSSYNEQFF. The DNA of the CDR3 is TGTGCCACCAGCAGAGGAGGCGCGGGAGGGAGCTCCTACAATGAGCAGTTCTTC.